This TCR beta chain was recovered during a study of cytomegalovirus exposure and HLA in healthy donors (dated by TCRdb to 2015 to 2018). Notes on the research overall: An earlier analysis of more than 550 of the donors reported about 300 Gb of sequence data and 117 million unique TCR beta sequences obtained from 150 million to 200 million T cells. Around 320 gigabases of sequencing data and tens of millions of unique TCR sequences were included in an early release covering 500 to 750 HLA-typed donors. Among the roughly 400 genotyped donors, more than 70% belonged to the genetic ancestry cluster associated with self-reported Caucasian donors. The aim of the study was to test whether cataloging public T cell receptors could identify signatures of past pathogen exposure. The study used immunosequencing to profile the T cell repertoires of approximately 690 subjects and linked those repertoires to cytomegalovirus serostatus. Besides the first cohort of some 670 subjects, a separate validation cohort made up of over a hundred different subjects was used. The study combined high-throughput TCR immunosequencing, statistical association of individual TCRs with disease status, and machine learning to predict cytomegalovirus infection status. A later analysis re-analyzed previously published TCR beta repertoires from 666 donors and added high-resolution HLA genotyping to study TCR occurrence patterns. In the later analysis, no new phenotypic data were used to find candidate immune exposures; instead, reliance was placed on TCR beta sequences and their occurrence across donors. In an earlier analysis of about 590 of the donors, high-throughput TCR beta sequencing was used to judge whether each TCR beta V gene segment behaved as functional or pseudogenic. Alongside the repertoire data, information on donor age, sex, ethnicity and CMV serostatus was compiled. In a later genetic analysis, genome-wide SNP genotypes for about three fifths of the roughly 670 donors were used, and that subset was treated as a discovery cohort. Every repertoire in the discovery cohort had been generated on one and the same sequencing platform. HLA typing included class I and class II loci at four-digit resolution. Typing coverage varied by locus: 629-630 donors for A, B, C, DRB1 and DQB1; some 520 for DQA1; over 600 for DPA1; under 490 for DPB1. About five DR-DQ haplotypes were treated as single units for association and clustering because of strong linkage in the cohort. Across roughly 420 genotyped donors of the cohort, an average of about 250,000 unique TCR beta nucleotide sequences per donor were sequenced, and about a sixth of those sequences were non-productive.

CDR3 length: 14 amino acids, cysteine to phenylalanine. The entry retains the CDR3 DNA only, 42 bases that are in frame from base 1. Compared with germline, V lacks 5 bases and J lacks 5 bases; bases without a gene match: 6. According to the germline V gene (reference sequence), CDR1 reads LNHDA and CDR2 reads SQIVND. Library generation was performed with the immunoSEQ multiplex PCR assay. For the multiplex PCR, a mixture combining 60 forward primers for TCR Vbeta segments and 13 reverse primers for TCR Jbeta segments was used. A multiplex PCR assay on genomic DNA amplified the CDR3 region of rearranged TCR beta genes. Amplified TCR beta libraries were sequenced as 87-base-pair reads on the Illumina HiSeq System. As for the authors' bioinformatics: In a later analysis, 77 million or so unique TCR beta chains were counted across the approximately 670 repertoires, and roughly 10 million of these chains were shared by at least two donors. Raw reads were error-corrected and collapsed into unique sequences by a nearest-neighbor algorithm in which closely related sequences were merged to remove PCR and sequencing errors. V, D and J gene segments were assigned by aligning CDR3 sequences to IMGT reference sequences. For a sequence to be retained, a match of at least six nucleotides to both a V gene segment and a J gene segment was required. A rearrangement was called productive if the CDR3 had no stop codons and remained in frame with V and J, and every other rearrangement was called non-productive. Following IMGT convention, CDR3 was defined as the stretch from the second conserved V-encoded cysteine to the conserved J-encoded phenylalanine. In an earlier analysis of just under 600 of the donors, sequences lacking an unambiguous match to a single V gene segment were excluded. An earlier analysis of several hundred of the donors called V segments functional above 56.7% productive rearrangements and segregating when the between-donor standard deviation exceeded 5%. A statistical classification framework was built to diagnose cytomegalovirus status from the catalog of TCR beta chain sequences. V and J gene assignment, in a later analysis, came from comparing TCR nucleotide sequences with IMGT/GENE-DB human TR gene sequences. Using the TCRdist pipeline, a later analysis assigned CDR3 sequences along with most-parsimonious VDJ recombination scenarios. In a later analysis, each TCR beta chain was defined by its CDR3 amino acid sequence together with its V-gene family, and reads lacking a unique V-gene family were excluded. To address suspected cross-contamination and a sequencing artifact, a later analysis removed approximately 590 highly shared, low-generation-probability nucleotide sequences. For each public chain, a later analysis derived a clonal expansion index from normalized ranks of inferred template counts within each repertoire. In a later analysis, generation probabilities were computed using a VDJ recombination model fitted to out-of-frame rearrangements, and the results were checked against IGoR. In a later analysis, TCR-TCR, TCR-HLA and TCR-CMV co-occurrence was scored with hypergeometric tests, and a repertoire-size bias correction was applied to TCR pairs. A later analysis estimated false discovery rates by permuting HLA or CMV assignments 20 times. In a later analysis, co-occurring TCRs were grouped using DBSCAN, and TCRdist sequence similarity was added for clustering within HLA-allele-positive subsets. Co-occurrence clustering excluded repertoires with fewer than 30,000 or more than 120,000 public chains, plus five with anomalous nucleotide sharing. In TCRdb, the immuneACCESS table is reduced to in-frame sequences with V and J assigned. These tables do not hold every clone; where another copy was compared, an unresolved V gene accounts for under half, and the others remain unexplained. Clone size and the V and J calls come from that table; the DNA yielded D and trimming. The data table for this sample lists around 120,000 clones. About 0.59% of the sample goes to the ten largest clones.

Summary of the overall study and its limitations: A later analysis reported that several top co-occurrence clusters appeared linked to parvovirus B19, influenza, CMV and Epstein-Barr virus. The only immune exposure information available for the cohort was CMV serostatus. Broadly in line with IMGT annotations, most TCR beta V segments showed up in productive rearrangements about 87% or about 30% of the time in an earlier analysis of around 600 of the donors. According to a later genetic analysis, donors in an Asian-associated ancestry cluster had fewer N-insertions in productive TCRs than the roughly 670-donor mean. This cohort had only TCR beta chains sequenced, and the lack of alpha or paired-chain data limited which features could be detected. The 87-base-pair reads could not distinguish some IMGT-functional V segments, including TRBV6-2 and TRBV6-3, so those segments were excluded. Across donors, most TCR sequences were observed very rarely, whereas some public TCRs were present in many individuals. A later analysis found that most CMV-associated TCR beta chains appeared HLA-restricted, with HLA associations seemingly driven largely by CMV exposure. A later genetic analysis associated a missense DCLRE1C variant with V-gene and J-gene trimming of TCR beta chains, and an independent cohort replicated the association. In a later analysis, HLA-associated TCR beta chains showed more clonal expansion and lower generation probabilities than non-associated chains that were equally common. Presence/absence analyses assumed roughly uniform sequencing depth across donors, an assumption that may not hold. The classifier was reported to diagnose cytomegalovirus status with high specificity and sensitivity in both the original and validation cohorts. Correlated functional status among segregating V segments might be attributable to linkage disequilibrium, but an unknown experimental factor could not be ruled out. It was suggested by the authors that the approach could potentially be generalized to other disease states and immunological phenotypes. In vitro tests confirmed that three of the cytomegalovirus-associated TCR beta chains recognize cytomegalovirus antigens. Because counts were too low, about 18 rarely observed V segments, including chromosome 9 orphons, were left out of the earlier analysis of about 500 of the donors. A further reported finding was that TCR beta sequences accurately predicted the HLA-A and HLA-B alleles for most subjects in the first cohort. A total of 150 to 200 TCR beta chains were listed by the study as associated with cytomegalovirus. A group of highly shared sequence variants was considered likely to be a technical artifact of the sequencing pipeline. When HLA alleles, especially DR and DQ, strongly co-occurred, attributing TCR associations to individual alleles was difficult. Because HLA typing was missing for some donors at each locus, association tests included only the typed subset. According to a later analysis, TCR association rates differed among HLA loci, with DRB1 alleles showing the most associated TCRs and HLA-C alleles showing the fewest. At a false discovery rate of 0.05, a later analysis linked around 17,000 TCR beta sequences to specific HLA alleles.

Turning to this clone: Its antigen remains undetermined.

The cohort was made up of about 610 healthy bone marrow donors. At the time of sampling, all cohort members were nominally healthy, though unrecorded immune exposures were likely present. The donor was CMV seronegative and belonged to the group of over 300 seronegative cohort members. Each donor provided a peripheral blood sample, and peripheral blood mononuclear cells were used for TCR beta sequencing. The Qiagen DNeasy Blood Extraction Kit was used to extract genomic DNA from the blood cell samples. The sequence joins TRBV19 to TRBJ2-7; TRBD2 aligns with 10 central bases. Sequenced input: PBMCs. This sequence was found in a man aged 50 or older in good health and CMV-seronegative. The DNA sequence is TGTGCCAGTAGTGAAGCGGGAGGGCCACACGAGCAGTACTTC. Translated, this gives CASSEAGGPHEQYF.